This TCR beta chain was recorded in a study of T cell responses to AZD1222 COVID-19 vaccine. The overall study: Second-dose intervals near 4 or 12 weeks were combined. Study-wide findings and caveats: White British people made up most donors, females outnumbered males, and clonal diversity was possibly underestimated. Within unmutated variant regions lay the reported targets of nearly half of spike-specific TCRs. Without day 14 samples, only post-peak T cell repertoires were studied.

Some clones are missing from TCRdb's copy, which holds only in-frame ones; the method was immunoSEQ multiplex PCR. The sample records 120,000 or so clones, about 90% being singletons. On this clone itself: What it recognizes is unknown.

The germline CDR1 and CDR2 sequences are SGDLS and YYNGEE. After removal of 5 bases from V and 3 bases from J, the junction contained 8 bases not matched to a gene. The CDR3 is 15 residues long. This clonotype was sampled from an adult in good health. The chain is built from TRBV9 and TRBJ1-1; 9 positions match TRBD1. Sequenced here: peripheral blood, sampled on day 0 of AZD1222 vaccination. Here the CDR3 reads CASRDPRTGDTEAFF. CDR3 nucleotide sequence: TGTGCCAGCAGAGACCCCCGGACAGGGGACACTGAAGCTTTCTTT.